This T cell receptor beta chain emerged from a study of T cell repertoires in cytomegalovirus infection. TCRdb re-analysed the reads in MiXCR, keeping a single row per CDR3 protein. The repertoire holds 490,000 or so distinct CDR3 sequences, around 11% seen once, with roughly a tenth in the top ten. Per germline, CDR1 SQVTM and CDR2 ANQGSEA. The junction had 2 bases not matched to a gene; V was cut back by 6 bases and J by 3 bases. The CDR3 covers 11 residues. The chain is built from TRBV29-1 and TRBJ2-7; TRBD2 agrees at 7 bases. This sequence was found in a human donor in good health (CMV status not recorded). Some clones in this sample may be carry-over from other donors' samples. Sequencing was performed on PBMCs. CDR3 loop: CSVGLGYEQYF. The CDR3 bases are TGCAGCGTCGGACTAGGCTACGAGCAGTACTTC.